The 18 T cell receptor beta chains given below trace back to one sample, sequenced in a study of blood T cell repertoires in COVID-19. Some clones are missing from TCRdb's copy, which holds only in-frame ones; the method was immunoSEQ multiplex PCR. Of about 230,000 clones in the sample, around 84% were seen once. Sequenced: peripheral blood. These receptors came from a woman aged 80 or over with active or convalescent COVID-19.

This chain joins TRBV15 and TRBJ2-1; D is possibly TRBD1 (5 bases). Germline loops: CDR1 LNHNV, CDR2 YYDKDF (reference sequence). Deletions cut 5 bases from V and 3 bases from J, with 11 bases between. This CDR3 region has 14 residues. DNA of the CDR3: TGTGCCACCAGCGGCCAGGGCCTCTACAATGAGCAGTTCTTC. Protein: CATSGQGLYNEQFF. The variable domain in full, with the rest retrieved from reference TRBV15 and TRBJ2-1, is DAMVIQNPRYQVTQFGKPVTLSCSQTLNHNVMYWYQQKSSQAPKLLFHYYDKDFNNEADTPDNFQSRRPNTSFCFLDIRSPGLGDTAMYLCATSGQGLYNEQFFGPGTRLTVL.

This clone appeared once. The chain combines TRBV5-5 with TRBJ2-2, with a weak D call TRBD1 (5 bases). Germline loops: CDR1 SGHKS, CDR2 YYEKEE (reference sequence). The CDR3 consists of 13 residues. V was shortened by 3 bases and J by 5 bases, with 8 bases between the two germline ends. CDR3 sequence (DNA): TGTGCCAGCAGCTCGGACAAGACCGGGGAGCTGTTTTTT. It codes for CASSSDKTGELFF.

CDR3 nucleotide sequence: TGTGCCAGCAGTATCACAGGGGGCGCGACAGAGCAGTACTTC. Translated: CASSITGGATEQYF. The rearrangement joins TRBV6-6 to TRBJ2-7; 9 bases are shared with TRBD1. CDR1 is MNHNY, CDR2 SVGAGI, per germline (reference sequence). V lost 5 bases to trimming and J lost 7 bases; unmatched junction nucleotides: 9. The CDR3 length is 14 residues.

A note on this clone: This CDR3 is also generated by other DNA sequences in the sample. The chain employs TRBV6-2 or TRBV6-3 and TRBJ1-6; maybe TRBD1 (5 bases). The length of the CDR3 is 13 residues. The germline CDR1 and CDR2 sequences are MNHEY and SVGEGT. Trimming took 2 bases from V and 10 from J, leaving 9 bases between them. CDR3 in DNA: TGTGCCAGCAGTTACAGGGGAGGCTCACCCCTCCACTTT. As protein: CASSYRGGSPLHF.

The chain has TRBV6-5 and TRBJ2-3, with 9 bases lining up with TRBD1. Trimming at V came to 7 bases and at J to 4 bases, leaving 9 bases not matched to a gene. Per germline, CDR1 MNHEY and CDR2 SVGAGI. This CDR3 is built from 15 residues. In DNA, the CDR3 is TGTGCCAGCAAAAGGTGGGGACAGGGATCAGATACGCAGTATTTT. Protein: CASKRWGQGSDTQYF.

The V and J genes are TRBV7-2 and TRBJ2-4; TRBD1 matches 10 bases. CDR1 and CDR2 from the germline V gene are SGHTA and FQGNSA. The V gene end was trimmed by 3 bases and the J gene end by 1 base; junction bases not matched to a gene: 9. The length of the CDR3 is 18 residues. CDR3 coding DNA: TGTGCCAGCAGCTTGGGACAGGGGAGTGAAGGGGCCAAAAACATTCAGTACTTC. As protein: CASSLGQGSEGAKNIQYF. Variable domain in full (rest from reference TRBV7-2 and TRBJ2-4): GAGVSQSPSNKVTEKGKDVELRCDPISGHTALYWYRQSLGQGLEFLIYFQGNSAPDKSGLPSDRFSAERTGGSVSTLTIQRTQQEDSAVYLCASSLGQGSEGAKNIQYFGAGTRLSVL.

The genes are TRBV3-1 (or the pseudogene TRBV3-2) and TRBJ1-1, with 8 bases aligning to TRBD1. After removal of 2 bases from V and 7 bases from J, the junction contained 3 bases not matched to a gene. The CDR3 spans 13 residues. From germline, CDR1 is LGHDT and CDR2 YNNKEL (reference sequence). The CDR3 bases are TGTGCCAGCAGCCAAACAGGGGGAATTGAAGCTTTCTTT. Encoded protein: CASSQTGGIEAFF.

J is TRBJ2-7 and V is TRBV5-1; no clear D. Trimming removed 4 bases from V and 2 bases from J, with 7 bases in between. The germline gives CDR1 SGHRS, CDR2 YFSETQ. The CDR3 is made up of 12 amino acids. CDR3 DNA sequence: TGCGCCAGCAGCCAAGAGACCTACGAGCAGTACTTC. The encoded protein is CASSQETYEQYF.

The chain links TRBV19 to TRBJ2-7, with 10 nucleotides matching TRBD2. V lost 5 bases, J lost 7 bases, and 14 bases stayed unmatched. The V gene's germline CDR1 is LNHDA and CDR2 SQIVND (reference sequence). There are 16 residues in the CDR3. CDR3 in DNA: TGTGCCAGTAGTTCCCGAAGGCTAGCGGGAGCGGAAGAGCAGTACTTC. This codes for CASSSRRLAGAEEQYF.

V gene TRBV6-2 or TRBV6-3 combines with J gene TRBJ2-5; TRBD1 is a possible D gene (5 bases). This CDR3 region has 14 residues. Trimming took 6 bases from V and 5 from J, leaving 16 bases between them. Germline lookup yields CDR1 MNHEY and CDR2 SVGEGT. Here the CDR3 DNA reads TGTGCCAGCAGCCCTGGTCCTTGGGGCGAGACCCAGTACTTC. This codes for CASSPGPWGETQYF.

This clone has more than one count but fewer than ten. The chain has TRBV2 and TRBJ2-5; TRBD2 is a possible D gene (7 bases). V lost 7 bases, J lost 2 bases, and 17 bases lay in between. The CDR3 spans 15 residues. The germline gives CDR1 SNHLY, CDR2 FYNNEI. This CDR3 is CASTKQGGDQETQYF. The CDR3 DNA sequence: TGTGCCAGCACTAAACAGGGAGGGGATCAAGAGACCCAGTACTTC.

This sequence joins TRBV5-1 and TRBJ2-2, with TRBD1 as a possible D gene (6 bases). From germline, CDR1 is SGHRS and CDR2 YFSETQ. The CDR3 loop spans 15 amino acids. Trimming left V 3 bases short and J 1 base short, with 10 bases between. In DNA form, the CDR3 reads TGCGCCAGCAGCTACCGGACAGAGAACACCGGGGAGCTGTTTTTT. Its protein is CASSYRTENTGELFF.

The chain carries TRBV4-2 and TRBJ2-7; 7 nucleotides align to TRBD1. The CDR3 is 15 residues long. Germline V gene sequence: CDR1 LGHNA, CDR2 YNFKEQ. J was trimmed by 7 bases and V by 3 bases; bases with no gene match: 12. As DNA, the CDR3 is TGTGCCAGCAGCCAGGAAGGAGACAGGGTTTCGGAGCAGTACTTC. It yields the protein CASSQEGDRVSEQYF.

CDR3 sequence reads: CASGRSGDTQYF. DNA for the CDR3: TGTGCCAGCGGCCGATCGGGGGATACGCAGTATTTT. The rearrangement links TRBV27 to TRBJ2-3; possibly TRBD2 for D (5 bases). V was trimmed by 8 bases and J by 6 bases, leaving 12 bases between them. The CDR3 consists of 12 residues. The germline gives CDR1 MNHEY, CDR2 SMNVEV (reference sequence).

The CDR3 is CASSKRGRTNEKLFF. In DNA, the CDR3 is TGTGCCAGCAGTAAACGGGGGAGGACTAATGAAAAACTGTTTTTT. J is TRBJ1-4 and V is TRBV2; D is possibly TRBD1 (5 bases). This CDR3 contains 15 residues. Per germline, CDR1 SNHLY and CDR2 FYNNEI. Trimming stripped 5 bases from V and 2 bases from J, with 12 bases between.

The chain combines TRBV5-4 with TRBJ2-7, with 12 nucleotides matching TRBD1. The V gene's germline CDR1 is SGHNT and CDR2 YYREEE (reference sequence). V lost 4 bases, J lost 3 bases, and 8 bases stayed unmatched. CDR3 length: 16 residues. The CDR3 is CASSTPGTGGDYEQYF. Written as DNA, the CDR3 is TGTGCCAGCAGCACCCCCGGGACAGGGGGCGACTACGAGCAGTACTTC.

The J gene is TRBJ2-1, the V gene TRBV5-4; 11 nucleotides agree with TRBD2. The CDR3 contains 17 residues. In germline, CDR1 is SGHNT, CDR2 YYREEE (reference sequence). V lost 4 bases and J lost 0; bases outside the gene matches: 6. DNA for the CDR3: TGTGCCAGCAGCCCCCCTAGCGGGAGGATCTCCTACAATGAGCAGTTCTTC. This encodes CASSPPSGRISYNEQFF.

This chain's CDR3 is CATGGGAEDQPQHF. CDR3 coding DNA: TGTGCCACCGGGGGAGGGGCCGAGGATCAGCCCCAGCATTTT. V usage is TRBV24-1 and J usage is TRBJ1-5; tentatively, D is TRBD1 (5 bases). Trimming left V 9 bases short and J 5 bases short, with 16 bases between. The CDR3 is made up of 14 amino acids. CDR1 KGHDR and CDR2 SFDVKD come from the germline V gene.